This passage covers 17 T cell receptor beta chains from one sample sequenced in a study of cytomegalovirus exposure and HLA in healthy donors. PCR primers comprised 60 Vbeta and 13 Jbeta primers. The data were produced by immunoSEQ multiplex PCR, yet TCRdb's version contains in-frame clones alone and is incomplete. The record lists some 76,000 clones, of which the ten most abundant hold 4% to 5.5%. Sequenced: PBMCs. The receptor source for this set is a man aged 35 to 55 in good health and CMV-seronegative.

The chain is built from TRBV7-9 and TRBJ1-6; D unclear. Trimming took 1 base from V and 6 from J, leaving 7 bases between them. Germline V gene sequence: CDR1 SEHNR, CDR2 FQNEAQ (reference sequence). The CDR3 consists of 14 residues. The CDR3: CASSLGTGNSPLHF. The DNA of the CDR3 is TGTGCCAGCAGCTTAGGGACTGGTAATTCACCCCTCCACTTT.

The rearrangement uses TRBV6-1 and TRBJ1-6; the D gene is possibly TRBD1 (6 bases). V lost 2 bases to trimming and J lost 13 bases, with 12 bases between them. The germline CDR1 and CDR2 sequences are MNHNS and SASEGT. The CDR3 length is 13 residues. CDR3 coding DNA: TGTGCCAGCAGTGAACCAGGGGTAAACCCCCTCCACTTT. Protein product: CASSEPGVNPLHF.

The chain couples TRBV28 to TRBJ2-7; 8 bases fit TRBD2. This CDR3 is 14 amino acids long. CDR1 is MDHEN, CDR2 SYDVKM, per germline. After removal of 6 bases from V and 4 bases from J, the junction contained 8 bases not matched to a gene. CDR3 nucleotides: TGTGCCAGCAGGTCGGGACTAGAGAGTTACGAGCAGTACTTC. Its translation is CASRSGLESYEQYF.

The CDR3 loop is CSVGEGGQTQYF. In DNA, the CDR3 is TGCAGCGTGGGGGAGGGGGGGCAGACCCAGTACTTC. J is TRBJ2-5 and V is TRBV29-1; TRBD2 might be the D (7 bases). This CDR3 spans 12 amino acids. Germline-derived CDR1 and CDR2 are SQVTM and ANQGSEA. Trimming removed 6 bases at V and 6 bases at J, with 14 bases between. Supplemented by reference TRBV29-1 and TRBJ2-5, the full variable domain reads SAVISQKPSRDICQRGTSLTIQCQVDSQVTMMFWYRQQPGQSLTLIATANQGSEATYESGFVIDKFPISRPNLTFSTLTVSNMSPEDSSIYLCSVGEGGQTQYFGPGTRLLVL.

V and J are TRBV15 and TRBJ1-5; D is unresolved. There are 15 residues in the CDR3. V was shortened by 0 bases and J by 5 bases, with 11 bases between the two germline ends. In germline, CDR1 is LNHNV, CDR2 YYDKDF (reference sequence). The CDR3 loop reads CATSRDLGEDQPQHF. For the CDR3, the DNA is TGTGCCACCAGCAGAGATCTCGGGGAGGATCAGCCCCAGCATTTT.

The rearrangement links TRBV7-2 to TRBJ2-3; D call uncertain. V was cut by 0 bases and J by 6 bases, with 10 bases left in between. Germline V gene data show CDR1 as SGHTA and CDR2 as FQGNSA. The CDR3 loop spans 14 amino acids. The CDR3 DNA is TGTGCCAGCAGCTTAGCGCGGAAGTTTGATACGCAGTATTTT. It translates to CASSLARKFDTQYF.

This chain links TRBV6-1 with TRBJ1-5, with 8 bases identical to TRBD1. Unmatched junction bases numbered 9, after V lost 4 bases and J lost 7 bases. The CDR3 spans 15 residues. Germline V gene sequence: CDR1 MNHNS, CDR2 SASEGT. In nucleotides, the CDR3 is TGTGCCAGCAGTGTTGGACAGGGTTCGTACCAGCCCCAGCATTTT. This gives the protein CASSVGQGSYQPQHF.

The chain couples TRBV7-2 to TRBJ2-1; the D gene is possibly TRBD1 (6 bases). The germline V gene encodes CDR1 SGHTA and CDR2 FQGNSA. The CDR3 runs 15 residues. V was clipped by 1 base and J by 6 bases, with 13 bases between them. For the CDR3, the DNA is TGTGCCAGCAGCTTAGGCTCAGGGGCTTCCAATGAGCAGTTCTTC. Translating it yields CASSLGSGASNEQFF.

This chain joins TRBV10-3 and TRBJ1-3; no clear D gene. The ends were cut back, 2 bases at V and 3 bases at J, with 11 bases in the middle. This CDR3 has 15 residues. CDR1 is ENHRY, CDR2 SYGVKD, per germline. The CDR3 reads CAISEGQPYGNTIYF. Here the CDR3 DNA reads TGTGCCATCAGTGAGGGGCAGCCTTATGGAAACACCATATATTTT.

This chain connects TRBV7-2 to TRBJ1-1, with TRBD1 identical over 8 bases. This CDR3 spans 16 amino acids. Per the germline V gene, CDR1 is SGHTA and CDR2 is FQGNSA. The V gene end was trimmed by 1 base and the J gene end by 0 bases; junction bases not matched to a gene: 4. CDR3 sequence (DNA): TGTGCCAGCAGCTTAGAGGGACAGGTCATGAACACTGAAGCTTTCTTT. Encoded protein: CASSLEGQVMNTEAFF. Drawing the rest from reference TRBV7-2 and TRBJ1-1, the complete variable domain is GAGVSQSPSNKVTEKGKDVELRCDPISGHTALYWYRQSLGQGLEFLIYFQGNSAPDKSGLPSDRFSAERTGGSVSTLTIQRTQQEDSAVYLCASSLEGQVMNTEAFFGQGTRLTVV.

J is TRBJ1-2 and V is TRBV9; D is uncertain. Germline V gene sequence: CDR1 SGDLS, CDR2 YYNGEE. V was cut by 0 bases and J by 5 bases, with 11 bases left in between. The CDR3 is 14 residues long. CDR3 in DNA: TGTGCCAGCAGCGTAGGGGCCGGGATTTATGGCTACACCTTC. Amino acid sequence: CASSVGAGIYGYTF.

This chain joins TRBV25-1 and TRBJ1-6; 7 bases are shared with TRBD1. Germline CDR1 and CDR2: MGHDK and SYGVNS. The V gene end was trimmed by 5 bases and the J gene end by 9 bases; junction bases not matched to a gene: 10. The CDR3 is made up of 15 amino acids. CDR3 amino acids: CASSPGDSSTSPLHF. CDR3 coding DNA: TGTGCCAGCAGTCCCGGGGACAGCAGCACTTCACCCCTCCACTTT.

V and J are TRBV19 and TRBJ1-5; D uncertain. CDR3 length equals 12 residues. The germline V gene encodes CDR1 LNHDA and CDR2 SQIVND (reference sequence). V was cut by 5 bases and J by 9 bases, with 11 bases left in between. The CDR3 here is CASSRELGPQHF. CDR3 DNA sequence: TGTGCCAGTAGTCGGGAACTGGGGCCCCAGCATTTT.

Written as DNA, the CDR3 is TGTGCCACCAGCAGAGATGGGACAGGGGGTCAAGAGACCCAGTACTTC. It yields the protein CATSRDGTGGQETQYF. The V gene is TRBV15, the J gene TRBJ2-5, with TRBD1 matching over 11 bases. Looked up from germline, CDR1 is LNHNV and CDR2 is YYDKDF (reference sequence). The CDR3 totals 16 residues. V gave up 0 bases and J gave up 2 bases; unmatched junction bases: 2. The whole variable domain, filled in from reference TRBV15 and TRBJ2-5, reads DAMVIQNPRYQVTQFGKPVTLSCSQTLNHNVMYWYQQKSSQAPKLLFHYYDKDFNNEADTPDNFQSRRPNTSFCFLDIRSPGLGDTAMYLCATSRDGTGGQETQYFGPGTRLLVL.

This chain uses TRBV7-2 with TRBJ1-4; D ambiguous. CDR3 size: 14 residues. Trimming removed 1 base from V and 7 bases from J, with 10 bases in between. CDR1 is SGHTA, CDR2 FQGNSA, per germline. This CDR3 is CASSLGTSGEKLFF. The CDR3 bases are TGTGCCAGCAGCTTAGGGACGAGCGGTGAAAAACTGTTTTTT. The entire variable domain, with the rest obtained from reference TRBV7-2 and TRBJ1-4, is as follows: GAGVSQSPSNKVTEKGKDVELRCDPISGHTALYWYRQSLGQGLEFLIYFQGNSAPDKSGLPSDRFSAERTGGSVSTLTIQRTQQEDSAVYLCASSLGTSGEKLFFGSGTQLSVL.

The chain carries TRBV6-6 and TRBJ2-7; TRBD2 matches at 8 bases. This CDR3 has 15 residues. The ends lost 6 bases at V and 4 bases at J; junction bases unmatched: 11. CDR1 is MNHNY, CDR2 SVGAGI, per germline (reference sequence). The CDR3 reads CASRDHREGKYEQYF. The CDR3 coding sequence is TGTGCCAGCAGGGATCACCGGGAGGGGAAATACGAGCAGTACTTC.

J is TRBJ2-1 and V is TRBV5-4; 10 positions match TRBD2. CDR1 and CDR2 from the germline V gene are SGHNT and YYREEE (reference sequence). The CDR3 has 15 amino acids. J gave up 7 bases and V 0 bases, and 4 bases lay outside the gene matches. The CDR3 coding sequence is TGTGCCAGCAGCTTGGTACCTAGCGGGAGTAATGAGCAGTTCTTC. This encodes CASSLVPSGSNEQFF.